What follows is one TCR beta chain and its context. This sample is drawn from a study of regulatory dendritic cells for organ transplantation. FACS sorted CD4+ or CD8+ T cells into CD45RA+ naive and CD45RO+ memory. Here immunoSEQ multiplex PCR was the method, and the copy in TCRdb shows in-frame clones only, minus some. Of tens of thousands of clones in the sample, roughly 80% were seen once. The CDR3 runs 14 residues. V was pared by 3 bases and J by 2 bases, with 2 bases of the junction left unmatched. Germline V CDR1 and CDR2: SGDLS, YYNGEE. The TCR was taken from a human donor in good health. This chain joins TRBV9 and TRBJ2-3; TRBD1 matches at 8 bases. Sample: naive CD4+ T cells from blood. Subset meaning: CD45RA+ naive T cells. CDR3 loop: CASSEGQATDTQYF. The CDR3 nucleotides read TGTGCCAGCAGCGAGGGACAGGCCACAGATACGCAGTATTTT.